Listed here are 10 T cell receptor beta chains from one sample, sequenced in a study of cytomegalovirus exposure and HLA in healthy donors (dated by TCRdb to the late 2010s). The library was generated by the immunoSEQ multiplex PCR assay. For the multiplex PCR, a mixture combining 60 forward primers for TCR Vbeta segments and 13 reverse primers for TCR Jbeta segments was used. Not all clones reach the TCRdb copy of this immuneACCESS table, which keeps in-frame sequences only. Checked studies attribute under half of the gap to unresolved V genes and leave the rest unexplained. The sample table lists a few hundred thousand clones, 83% of them with a count of one. 1.2% to 1.5% of the sample is in the top ten clones. The sequencing sample was made of PBMCs. The receptors here all came from a girl between 5 and 17 years old in good health and CMV-seronegative.

This chain's CDR3 is CASRLGEGSGNTIYF. The CDR3 nucleotides read TGTGCCAGCAGACTCGGAGAGGGCTCTGGAAACACCATATATTTT. V is TRBV2 and J is TRBJ1-3, with D hard to call. This CDR3 has 15 amino acids. Germline V gives CDR1 SNHLY, CDR2 FYNNEI. With 6 bases removed from V and 0 bases from J, the gap between germline ends came to 12 bases.

This clone appeared once. The chain combines TRBV29-1 with TRBJ2-7, with a possible D match to TRBD2 (6 bases). CDR1 SQVTM and CDR2 ANQGSEA come from the germline V gene. This CDR3 comprises 14 residues. V lost 4 bases and J lost 2, with 15 bases in between. CDR3 sequence: CSVGIGRKAYEQYF. The CDR3 coding sequence is TGCAGCGTTGGGATTGGGAGGAAGGCCTACGAGCAGTACTTC.

The chain is built from TRBV7-8 and TRBJ2-1, with 13 bases fitting TRBD2. The length of the CDR3 is 16 residues. Unmatched junction bases numbered 7, after V lost 5 bases and J lost 6 bases. Germline assignment: CDR1 SGHVS and CDR2 FQNEAQ. CDR3 bases: TGTGCCAGCAGCGTCGGACTAGCGGGAGTCCCCAATGAGCAGTTCTTC. Translation gives CASSVGLAGVPNEQFF. The full variable domain, its missing parts supplied by reference TRBV7-8 and TRBJ2-1, is GAGVSQSPRYKVAKRGQDVALRCDPISGHVSLFWYQQALGQGPEFLTYFQNEAQLDKSGLPSDRFFAERPEGSVSTLKIQRTQQEDSAVYLCASSVGLAGVPNEQFFGPGTRLTVL.

CDR3 residues: CASSLAGPPNSPLHF. Written as DNA, the CDR3 is TGCGCCAGCAGCTTGGCAGGTCCCCCGAATTCACCCCTCCACTTT. The chain has TRBV5-1 and TRBJ1-6; D call uncertain. The V end lost 0 bases, the J end lost 7 bases, and 11 bases lay between the germline ends. The length of the CDR3 is 15 residues. From germline, CDR1 is SGHRS and CDR2 YFSETQ.

V usage is TRBV7-2 and J usage is TRBJ1-2, with unresolved D. The V end was cut by 8 bases, the J end by 0 bases, with 4 bases between. CDR1 is SGHTA and CDR2 is FQGNSA in the germline V gene. The CDR3 is made up of 11 amino acids. Here the CDR3 reads CASSSNYGYTF. The CDR3 coding sequence is TGTGCCAGCTCCTCTAACTATGGCTACACCTTC.

The V gene is TRBV9, the J gene TRBJ2-5, with D unresolved. CDR1 and CDR2 (germline): SGDLS, YYNGEE. The CDR3 runs 13 residues. V dropped 0 bases and J dropped 5 bases, with 8 bases sitting between them. This CDR3 reads CASSVGARETQYF. CDR3 in DNA: TGTGCCAGCAGCGTAGGAGCCCGGGAGACCCAGTACTTC.

The rearrangement uses TRBV6-5 and TRBJ1-1, with 9 bases fitting TRBD1. The CDR3 covers 14 residues. Germline V gene sequence: CDR1 MNHEY, CDR2 SVGAGI. The ends lost 6 bases at V and 1 base at J; junction bases unmatched: 3. As DNA, the CDR3 is TGTGCCAGCAGCACGGACAGGGGGAACACTGAAGCTTTCTTT. Translating it yields CASSTDRGNTEAFF.

The CDR3 DNA is TGTGCCAGCAGCCGGGGCGGGGGGGTTTTAGTAGATAGCAATCAGCCCCAGCATTTT. Its protein product is CASSRGGGVLVDSNQPQHF. V and J are TRBV4-2 and TRBJ1-5; tentative D call: TRBD1 (5 bases). CDR1 and CDR2 from the germline V gene are LGHNA and YNFKEQ. Trimming took 4 bases from V and 0 from J, leaving 22 bases between them. The CDR3 contains 19 residues.

V usage is TRBV7-8 and J usage is TRBJ1-2; D perhaps matches TRBD1 (6 bases). From germline, CDR1 is SGHVS and CDR2 FQNEAQ. This CDR3 is built from 14 residues. Between the trimmed V and J ends, which lost 5 bases and 1 base, there was a span of 11 bases. In nucleotides, the CDR3 is TGTGCCAGCAGCCCCGGACAGCTTAACTATGGCTACACCTTC. Translated: CASSPGQLNYGYTF.

The rearrangement links TRBV28 to TRBJ2-7; no clear D gene. Trimming stripped 7 bases from V and 2 bases from J, with 15 bases between. This CDR3 contains 14 residues. Germline CDR1 and CDR2: MDHEN and SYDVKM. This CDR3 reads CASIGIDKPYEQYF. In DNA form, the CDR3 reads TGTGCCAGCATCGGTATCGATAAACCCTACGAGCAGTACTTC. The whole variable domain, remainder taken from reference TRBV28 and TRBJ2-7, is DVKVTQSSRYLVKRTGEKVFLECVQDMDHENMFWYRQDPGLGLRLIYFSYDVKMKEKGDIPEGYSVSREKKERFSLILESASTNQTSMYLCASIGIDKPYEQYFGPGTRLTVT.